This entry lists 16 T cell receptor beta chains sequenced from one sample in a study of CXCR3-negative and CXCR3-positive naive CD8 T cells. TRB cDNA was prepared as libraries by UMI-labeled 5' RACE. TCRdb re-called the 5' RACE reads and gives one entry per CDR3 protein, without DNA. The specimen's table records about 40,000 distinct CDR3 sequences. Sequencing was performed on memory CD8+ T cells from blood. These TCRs come from a human donor in good health. Some clones in this sample may be carry-over from other donors' samples.

The V and J genes are TRBV28 and TRBJ2-7; TCRdb returns TRBD1, unconfirmable since there is no DNA. Germline V gene data show CDR1 as MDHEN and CDR2 as SYDVKM. The CDR3 is 13 residues long. This CDR3 is CASTPTPGSQQYF.

This CDR3 is CASSEDGYEQYF. The chain carries TRBV2 and TRBJ2-7. The CDR3 runs 12 residues. From germline, CDR1 is SNHLY and CDR2 FYNNEI.

The chain recombines TRBV12-3 or TRBV12-4 with TRBJ1-5. The CDR3 runs to 13 residues. The CDR3 sequence: CASGEDSNQPQHF.

The chain joins TRBV28 to TRBJ2-1; checking the TCRdb D call of TRBD1 is not possible without DNA. The CDR3 contains 15 residues. In germline, CDR1 is MDHEN, CDR2 SYDVKM. The CDR3 sequence is CASSFGGASYNEQFF.

The chain links TRBV15 to TRBJ2-1; TCRdb picks TRBD2, but there is no DNA to check that call. This CDR3 is 16 amino acids long. Germline V lookup: CDR1 LNHNV, CDR2 YYDKDF (reference sequence). The CDR3: CATSSNRVAGYNEQFF.

The chain joins TRBV5-1 to TRBJ2-7; TCRdb names TRBD1, which stays unverified in the absence of DNA. The CDR3 extends over 13 amino acids. The germline V gene has CDR1 SGHRS and CDR2 YFSETQ. CDR3 loop: CASSPRGDYEQYF. Full variable domain (outside the CDR3, taken from reference TRBV5-1 and TRBJ2-7): KAGVTQTPRYLIKTRGQQVTLSCSPISGHRSVSWYQQTPGQGLQFLFEYFSETQRNKGNFPGRFSGRQFSNSRSEMNVSTLELGDSALYLCASSPRGDYEQYFGPGTRLTVT.

The chain uses TRBV11-2 and TRBJ2-7; with no DNA, the TCRdb D assignment of TRBD1 cannot be verified. Germline values: CDR1 SGHAT, CDR2 FQNNGV. CDR3 length: 17 amino acids. This CDR3 is CASSLAGGAGEWYEQYF. Filled out from reference TRBV11-2 and TRBJ2-7, the complete variable domain reads EAGVAQSPRYKIIEKRQSVAFWCNPISGHATLYWYQQILGQGPKLLIQFQNNGVVDDSQLPKDRFSAERLKGVDSTLKIQPAKLEDSAVYLCASSLAGGAGEWYEQYFGPGTRLTVT.

CDR3 in amino acids: CASSLGGWGETQYF. The genes are TRBV5-6 and TRBJ2-5; no DNA is available, so the TRBD1 call from TCRdb remains unchecked. The CDR3 covers 14 residues. CDR1 and CDR2 from the germline V gene are SGHDT and YYEEEE.

The CDR3 loop is CASSLDVWNSDERSYEQYF. The genes are TRBV5-1 and TRBJ2-7; TCRdb returns TRBD2, unconfirmable since there is no DNA. The CDR3 covers 19 residues. The germline CDR1 and CDR2 sequences are SGHRS and YFSETQ. The full variable domain, completed using reference TRBV5-1 and TRBJ2-7, is KAGVTQTPRYLIKTRGQQVTLSCSPISGHRSVSWYQQTPGQGLQFLFEYFSETQRNKGNFPGRFSGRQFSNSRSEMNVSTLELGDSALYLCASSLDVWNSDERSYEQYFGPGTRLTVT.

This sequence joins TRBV28 and TRBJ1-1. This CDR3 has 14 amino acids. Germline CDR1 and CDR2: MDHEN and SYDVKM. The CDR3 loop reads CASSSTTENTEAFF.

The chain combines TRBV4-3 with TRBJ2-3; TCRdb selects TRBD1, and the lack of DNA leaves this call unchecked. The CDR3 runs 16 residues. From germline, CDR1 is LGHNA and CDR2 YSLEER. CDR3 protein: CASSQESGDGGDTQYF.

The chain links TRBV12-3 or TRBV12-4 to TRBJ1-6. The CDR3 totals 14 residues. CDR3 protein: CASSFSGLGSPLHF.

The rearrangement uses TRBV20-1 and TRBJ2-7; the D gene TCRdb calls, TRBD1, cannot be checked with no DNA. This CDR3 spans 15 amino acids. Per germline, CDR1 DFQATT and CDR2 SNEGSKA (reference sequence). The CDR3: CSARERQGGSYEQYF.

The chain uses TRBV28 and TRBJ1-2. The CDR3 covers 13 residues. Looked up from germline, CDR1 is MDHEN and CDR2 is SYDVKM. The CDR3 spells CASSFATNYGYTF.

The V call is TRBV7-3, the J call TRBJ1-1; TCRdb picks TRBD1, but there is no DNA to check that call. This CDR3 is built from 15 residues. Germline V CDR1 and CDR2: SGHTA, FQGTGA. Here the CDR3 reads CASSLSGGTNTEAFF.

V and J are TRBV12-3 or TRBV12-4 and TRBJ1-1; absent DNA, TCRdb's TRBD1 call cannot be checked. This CDR3 has 14 residues. CDR3 sequence: CASSYDRGNTEAFF.